The 15 T cell receptor beta chains presented below share a single source sample, sequenced in a study of blood T cell repertoires in COVID-19. Sequenced by immunoSEQ multiplex PCR; TCRdb stores in-frame clones only, minus some. This sample yields about 190,000 clones, of which more than 70% are seen a single time; approximately 5.6% belongs to the top ten. The sample comprised peripheral blood. All receptors come from a woman in her thirties or forties who had recovered from COVID-19.

The rearrangement uses TRBV12-3 or TRBV12-4 and TRBJ1-1, with D possibly being TRBD1 (5 bases). V was shortened by 7 bases and J by 5 bases, with 14 bases between the two germline ends. This CDR3 is 13 amino acids long. The CDR3 loop reads CASINVGRTEAFF. The CDR3 DNA follows: TGTGCCAGCATAAACGTGGGGCGAACTGAAGCTTTCTTT.

The chain employs TRBV20-1 and TRBJ2-5, with D tentatively TRBD2 (5 bases). The V gene lost 3 bases and the J gene lost 4 bases, with 12 bases spanning the gap. The CDR3 runs 13 residues. Germline values: CDR1 DFQATT, CDR2 SNEGSKA (reference sequence). For the CDR3, the DNA is TGCAGTGCTAGTACCGGGATTTTAGAGACCCAGTACTTC. Its translation: CSASTGILETQYF.

V gene TRBV6-6 combines with J gene TRBJ2-1, with 9 bases matching TRBD1. The junction had 0 bases not matched to a gene; V was cut back by 0 bases and J by 3 bases. Germline-derived CDR1 and CDR2 are MNHNY and SVGAGI (reference sequence). CDR3 length: 15 residues. The CDR3 DNA is TGTGCCAGCAGTTACTCGGGACAGGGCTACAATGAGCAGTTCTTC. Residues: CASSYSGQGYNEQFF.

The CDR3 DNA follows: TGCGCCAGCAGCTTGGGGACAGGGGGTGGAAACACCATATATTTT. Amino acid sequence: CASSLGTGGGNTIYF. J is TRBJ1-3 and V is TRBV5-1, with 10 bases lining up with TRBD1. The junction had 0 bases not matched to a gene; V was cut back by 0 bases and J by 3 bases. CDR3 size: 15 residues. Germline V lookup: CDR1 SGHRS, CDR2 YFSETQ.

This chain links TRBV29-1 with TRBJ2-7; 8 bases line up with TRBD1. Per the germline V gene, CDR1 is SQVTM and CDR2 is ANQGSEA. The CDR3 covers 16 residues. The ends lost 4 bases at V and 6 bases at J; junction bases unmatched: 17. CDR3 residues: CSVARMGQEIGGEQYF. The CDR3 DNA reads as TGCAGCGTTGCTCGTATGGGACAGGAGATAGGTGGCGAGCAGTACTTC.

V and J are TRBV5-5 and TRBJ1-3, with a weak D call TRBD1 (5 bases). This CDR3 region has 13 residues. With 3 bases removed from V and 8 bases from J, the gap between germline ends came to 12 bases. CDR1 is SGHKS and CDR2 is YYEKEE in the germline V gene (reference sequence). The CDR3 reads CASSWGPGDTIYF. The CDR3 DNA sequence: TGTGCCAGCAGCTGGGGACCGGGGGACACCATATATTTT.

The chain links TRBV18 to TRBJ2-5; tentatively, D is TRBD2 (6 bases). Trimming took 3 bases from V and 4 from J, leaving 15 bases between them. CDR3 size: 15 residues. Looked up from germline, CDR1 is KGHSH and CDR2 is LQKENI. The CDR3 loop is CASSPFGGDRETQYF. The CDR3 DNA reads TGTGCCAGCTCACCTTTCGGAGGGGATAGAGAGACCCAGTACTTC.

The rearrangement joins TRBV11-3 to TRBJ2-7; 10 positions agree with TRBD2. CDR3 length: 13 amino acids. With 5 bases clipped from V and 6 bases from J, the junction kept 4 bases outside the gene matches. Germline CDR1 and CDR2: SGHNT and YENEEA. CDR3 nucleotides: TGTGCCAGCAGCAAGTCTAGCGGGGGCGAGCAGTACTTC. Protein sequence: CASSKSSGGEQYF.

V and J are TRBV4-1 and TRBJ2-7; the match to TRBD2 covers 10 bases. CDR1 MGHRA and CDR2 YSYEKL come from the germline V gene. The CDR3 length is 16 residues. J was trimmed by 4 bases and V by 0 bases; bases with no gene match: 6. This CDR3 reads CASSQDWASGSYEQYF. The CDR3 DNA follows: TGCGCCAGCAGCCAAGATTGGGCTAGCGGGAGTTACGAGCAGTACTTC.

The chain links TRBV7-8 to TRBJ1-1; D call uncertain. Germline CDR1 SGHVS, CDR2 FQNEAQ. The V end lost 5 bases, the J end lost 0 bases, and 7 bases lay between the germline ends. There are 13 residues in the CDR3. CDR3 protein: CASSREMNTEAFF. DNA for the CDR3: TGTGCCAGCAGCAGGGAGATGAACACTGAAGCTTTCTTT.

This rearrangement joins TRBV29-1 to TRBJ2-7, with a possible D match to TRBD1 (6 bases). V was shortened by 1 base and J by 9 bases, with 13 bases between the two germline ends. Germline-derived CDR1 and CDR2 are SQVTM and ANQGSEA. The CDR3 consists of 12 residues. CDR3 nucleotide sequence: TGCAGCGTTGAAGGGCAGGGGCCGGGGCAGTACTTC. It translates to CSVEGQGPGQYF.

This rearrangement joins TRBV28 to TRBJ1-3, with D perhaps matching TRBD1 (5 bases). Germline V gene sequence: CDR1 MDHEN, CDR2 SYDVKM. CDR3 length equals 16 residues. With 5 bases removed from V and 0 bases from J, the gap between germline ends came to 14 bases. DNA for the CDR3: TGTGCCAGCAGTGGGGGGGACGAAAGCTCTGGAAACACCATATATTTT. It yields the protein CASSGGDESSGNTIYF.

The CDR3 region has the DNA TGTGCCATCAGTGGACTAGCGGGAGTTAGTAGCACAGATACGCAGTATTTT. This translates into CAISGLAGVSSTDTQYF. The rearrangement links TRBV10-3 to TRBJ2-3, with 12 positions matching TRBD2. V was clipped by 4 bases and J by 0 bases; unmatched bases: 5. The germline V gene has CDR1 ENHRY and CDR2 SYGVKD. The CDR3 contains 17 residues.

The V call is TRBV27, the J call TRBJ2-7, with 8 bases matching TRBD1. The junction had 7 bases not matched to a gene; V was cut back by 3 bases and J by 6 bases. Germline V gene data show CDR1 as MNHEY and CDR2 as SMNVEV (reference sequence). This CDR3 spans 14 amino acids. The CDR3 nucleotides are TGTGCCAGCAGTTTCTCGGGCAGGGGGCGCGAGCAGTACTTC. Translated, it gives CASSFSGRGREQYF.

This chain joins TRBV28 and TRBJ1-5; no clear D gene. The germline V gene has CDR1 MDHEN and CDR2 SYDVKM. This CDR3 contains 14 residues. Between the trimmed V and J ends, which lost 7 bases and 0 bases, there was a span of 10 bases. CDR3: CASTRLYSNQPQHF. The CDR3 bases are TGTGCCAGCACCCGTCTCTATAGCAATCAGCCCCAGCATTTT.